Each of the 25 T cell receptor beta chains below was sequenced from the same sample in a study of CD8+CD57+ T cells in acquired aplastic anemia. Patients chosen for sequencing had shown CD8+CD57+ cell expansion by flow cytometry. Both TCR beta VDJ combination and CDR3 sequence profiling were carried out. Genomic DNA was the template for this profiling. TCRdb reanalysed the reads using MiXCR and keeps one entry per CDR3 protein. This table has about 120,000 distinct CDR3 sequences, approximately 61% appearing once. The sample comprised sorted CD4+, CD8+, or CD8+CD57+ T cells (not recorded which) from PBMCs. Source of these receptors: a human donor with aplastic anemia.

This chain links TRBV3-1 with TRBJ2-5; TRBD1 matches at 10 bases. The J call may be wrong; the DNA end is better matched by TRBJ2-7. Germline V gene sequence: CDR1 LGHDT, CDR2 YNNKEL (reference sequence). CDR3 length: 14 amino acids. CDR3 region: CASSHGTGAYEQYF. In DNA, the CDR3 is TGTGCCAGCAGCCATGGGACAGGGGCCTACGAGCAGTACTTC.

The table lists this clonotype with many counts. V and J are TRBV19 and TRBJ2-7, with 7 bases identical to TRBD1. V was pared by 7 bases and J by 0 bases, with 0 bases of the junction left unmatched. The CDR3 extends over 12 amino acids. The V gene's germline CDR1 is LNHDA and CDR2 SQIVND (reference sequence). The chain's CDR3 is CASTGGSYEQYF. CDR3 nucleotides: TGTGCCAGTACAGGGGGCTCCTACGAGCAGTACTTC.

The chain combines TRBV7-2 with TRBJ2-7; D ambiguous. Germline-derived CDR1 and CDR2 are SGHTA and FQGNSA. The V gene lost 4 bases and the J gene lost 0 bases, with 10 bases spanning the gap. CDR3 length: 14 amino acids. This chain's CDR3 is CASSSPLSSYEQYF. The CDR3 bases are TGTGCCAGCAGCTCTCCCCTCAGCTCCTACGAGCAGTACTTC. The full variable domain, rest sourced from reference TRBV7-2 and TRBJ2-7, is GAGVSQSPSNKVTEKGKDVELRCDPISGHTALYWYRQSLGQGLEFLIYFQGNSAPDKSGLPSDRFSAERTGGSVSTLTIQRTQQEDSAVYLCASSSPLSSYEQYFGPGTRLTVT.

This clonotype was observed a few times. The rearrangement links TRBV7-9 to TRBJ2-7; 7 bases map to TRBD1. Germline-derived CDR1 and CDR2 are SEHNR and FQNEAQ (reference sequence). This CDR3 has 15 amino acids. The V segment lost 3 bases and the J segment 3 bases; nucleotides outside the gene matches: 8. CDR3 protein: CASSFPDRVYYEQYF. The CDR3 coding sequence is TGTGCCAGCAGCTTCCCCGACAGGGTCTACTACGAGCAGTACTTC.

The chain couples TRBV25-1 to TRBJ2-4; 7 bases agree with TRBD1. CDR1 and CDR2 (germline): MGHDK, SYGVNS. The CDR3 has 15 residues. Unmatched junction bases numbered 12, after V lost 5 bases and J lost 8 bases. The CDR3 loop is CASSPGQGVNDIQYF. The CDR3 DNA is TGTGCCAGCAGTCCGGGGCAGGGGGTCAATGACATTCAGTACTTC.

V is TRBV7-9 and J is TRBJ2-3, with D possibly being TRBD1 (6 bases). This CDR3 spans 13 amino acids. Germline V gives CDR1 SEHNR, CDR2 FQNEAQ (reference sequence). Trimming cost V 4 bases and J 11 bases, with 16 bases left between them. CDR3 in amino acids: CASSSKLGRGQYF. CDR3 bases: TGTGCCAGCAGCTCCAAGTTGGGCAGGGGGCAGTATTTT.

V and J are TRBV10-3 and TRBJ2-5; 9 positions agree with TRBD2. Germline V CDR1 and CDR2: ENHRY, SYGVKD. J gave up 3 bases and V 2 bases, and 1 base lay outside the gene matches. The CDR3 totals 14 residues. The CDR3 DNA sequence: TGTGCCATCAGTGAGGGACTAGCGAAAGAGACCCAGTACTTC. It yields the protein CAISEGLAKETQYF.

CDR3 in amino acids: CASSFLQGGGKLFF. CDR3 coding DNA: TGTGCCAGCAGTTTTTTGCAGGGAGGAGGAAAACTGTTTTTT. The chain links TRBV27 to TRBJ1-4; D might be TRBD1 (5 bases). This CDR3 has 14 residues. Trimming cost V 3 bases and J 10 bases, with 15 bases left between them. Germline CDR1 and CDR2: MNHEY and SMNVEV (reference sequence). The full variable domain, rest sourced from reference TRBV27 and TRBJ1-4, is EAQVTQNPRYLITVTGKKLTVTCSQNMNHEYMSWYRQDPGLGLRQIYYSMNVEVTDKGDVPEGYKVSRKEKRNFPLILESPSPNQTSLYFCASSFLQGGGKLFFGSGTQLSVL.

The chain couples TRBV3-1 to TRBJ2-7; TRBD2 might be the D (7 bases). There are 17 residues in the CDR3. V gave up 0 bases and J gave up 4 bases, with 19 bases separating them. Germline CDR1 and CDR2: LGHDT and YNNKEL (reference sequence). The CDR3 loop is CASSQEDTRGGAYEQYF. CDR3 sequence (DNA): TGTGCCAGCAGCCAAGAGGACACGCGAGGGGGGGCTTACGAGCAGTACTTC.

This clonotype was counted only a few times. This chain links TRBV7-8 with TRBJ2-7, with D tentatively TRBD1 (6 bases). The CDR3 extends over 13 amino acids. The V gene's germline CDR1 is SGHVS and CDR2 FQNEAQ. The V gene lost 5 bases and the J gene lost 6 bases, with 14 bases spanning the gap. The CDR3, as DNA: TGTGCCAGCAGCGGAAGGGACACCTCCGAGCAGTACTTC. It translates to CASSGRDTSEQYF.

The count of this clonotype is one. A read error may explain this, as a much larger clone is one base away. This chain uses TRBV6-1 with TRBJ2-7; D remains unclear. The CDR3 sequence is 13 residues long. Looked up from germline, CDR1 is MNHNS and CDR2 is SASEGT. CDR3 in amino acids: CASSDIVPYEKYF. CDR3 nucleotide sequence: TGTGCCAGCAGTGATATCGTTCCCTACGAGAAGTACTTC.

This chain uses TRBV7-2 with TRBJ2-5; TRBD2 matches at 9 bases. Germline V lookup: CDR1 SGHTA, CDR2 FQGNSA. The CDR3 is 17 amino acids. The V segment lost 1 base and the J segment 1 base; nucleotides outside the gene matches: 7. CDR3 bases: TGTGCCAGCAGCTTAGGTTCCCTAGCGGGGATCCAAGAGACCCAGTACTTC. It codes for CASSLGSLAGIQETQYF.

This rearrangement joins TRBV5-4 to TRBJ1-2; 7 bases are shared with TRBD1. This CDR3 is built from 14 residues. V trimming: 6 bases; J trimming: 5 bases; junction bases outside the gene matches: 10. The germline CDR1 and CDR2 sequences are SGHNT and YYREEE (reference sequence). The CDR3 reads CASTVTQGKYGYTF. The CDR3 bases are TGTGCCAGCACCGTTACACAGGGGAAGTATGGCTACACCTTC.

The chain has TRBV27 and TRBJ1-5; weak D call: TRBD1 (5 bases). V gave up 1 base and J gave up 6 bases, with 7 bases separating them. Germline loops: CDR1 MNHEY, CDR2 SMNVEV (reference sequence). CDR3 length: 13 amino acids. CDR3 protein: CASSLFRAQPQHF. Written as DNA, the CDR3 is TGTGCCAGCAGTTTATTCAGGGCTCAGCCCCAGCATTTT.

Concerning this clonotype: One end of the junction does not line up with germline, which may come from a read error. The chain couples TRBV2 to TRBJ2-3; D uncertain. The V gene's germline CDR1 is SNHLY and CDR2 FYNNEI. This CDR3 comprises 15 residues. The CDR3 sequence is CASSQDKVRTDTQYF. The CDR3 bases are TGCGCCAGCAGCCAAGATAAGGTCCGCACAGATACGCAGTATTTT.

This clonotype was counted at least ten times. The V and J genes are TRBV6-5 and TRBJ1-2; TRBD1 agrees at 7 bases. CDR1 and CDR2 (germline): MNHEY, SVGAGI. CDR3 length equals 14 residues. V lost 2 bases to trimming and J lost 6 bases; unmatched junction nucleotides: 6. CDR3 sequence reads: CASSYVAGGDGYTF. The CDR3 DNA reads as TGTGCCAGCAGTTACGTCGCAGGGGGTGATGGCTACACCTTC.

The chain has TRBV10-3 and TRBJ2-1; D call uncertain. Per the germline V gene, CDR1 is ENHRY and CDR2 is SYGVKD. CDR3 length: 13 residues. V was cut by 8 bases and J by 0 bases, with 8 bases left in between. The CDR3 loop is CAISESSYNEQFF. In DNA form, the CDR3 reads TGTGCCATCTCGGAAAGCTCCTACAATGAGCAGTTCTTC.

The V gene is TRBV19, the J gene TRBJ2-7, with D possibly being TRBD2 (6 bases). There are 11 residues in the CDR3. V was trimmed by 7 bases and J by 6 bases, leaving 10 bases between them. The V gene's germline CDR1 is LNHDA and CDR2 SQIVND (reference sequence). The chain's CDR3 is CASTVGSEQYF. The CDR3, as DNA: TGTGCCAGTACCGTCGGGAGCGAGCAGTACTTC.

This chain joins TRBV29-1 and TRBJ2-7; D not resolved. From germline, CDR1 is SQVTM and CDR2 ANQGSEA. The ends were cut back, 2 bases at V and 4 bases at J, with 9 bases in the middle. The CDR3 runs 12 residues. CDR3 sequence: CSVEFVDYEQYF. For the CDR3, the DNA is TGCAGCGTTGAATTCGTAGATTACGAGCAGTACTTC.

The chain recombines TRBV6-2 or TRBV6-3 with TRBJ1-5; D is unresolved. Germline CDR1 MNHEY, CDR2 SVGEGT. This CDR3 region has 14 residues. Trimming removed 0 bases at V and 2 bases at J, with 5 bases between. The CDR3 region is CASSYSGRNQPQHF. For the CDR3, the DNA is TGTGCCAGCAGTTACTCAGGTCGCAATCAGCCCCAGCATTTT.

V gene TRBV25-1 combines with J gene TRBJ2-1, with D perhaps matching TRBD2 (5 bases). The CDR3 contains 12 residues. The V end was cut by 7 bases, the J end by 4 bases, with 8 bases between. Germline V gives CDR1 MGHDK, CDR2 SYGVNS. The chain's CDR3 is CASTGKYNEQFF. The CDR3 region has the DNA TGTGCCAGCACCGGGAAGTACAATGAGCAGTTCTTC. The full variable domain, with the rest looked up from reference TRBV25-1 and TRBJ2-1, is EADIYQTPRYLVIGTGKKITLECSQTMGHDKMYWYQQDPGMELHLIHYSYGVNSTEKGDLSSESTVSRIRTEHFPLTLESARPSHTSQYLCASTGKYNEQFFGPGTRLTVL.

The chain joins TRBV7-6 to TRBJ1-1, with a tentative D call TRBD1 (5 bases). Germline V gives CDR1 SGHVS, CDR2 FNYEAQ. The CDR3 has 15 residues. V was clipped by 3 bases and J by 6 bases, with 17 bases between them. The CDR3 coding sequence is TGTGCCAGCAGCTTTATCTCAGGGCAGCGTTCTGAAGCTTTCTTT. This gives the protein CASSFISGQRSEAFF.

The genes are TRBV19 and TRBJ1-5, with 7 bases fitting TRBD1. The CDR3 runs 16 residues. CDR1 and CDR2 from the germline V gene are LNHDA and SQIVND (reference sequence). V gave up 5 bases and J gave up 6 bases; unmatched junction bases: 13. The CDR3 protein is CASSYTGAGGGQPQHF. The CDR3 nucleotides read TGTGCCAGTAGTTATACCGGGGCAGGGGGAGGTCAGCCCCAGCATTTT.

The chain is built from TRBV20-1 and TRBJ2-7; weak D call: TRBD2 (6 bases). CDR1 is DFQATT and CDR2 is SNEGSKA in the germline V gene (reference sequence). This CDR3 comprises 15 residues. The V end was cut by 0 bases, the J end by 1 base, with 13 bases between. This chain's CDR3 is CSARDLAGFSYEQYF. CDR3 bases: TGCAGTGCTAGAGATCTGGCGGGATTTTCCTACGAGCAGTACTTC.

CDR3 sequence (DNA): TGTGCCAGCAGACCGACAGCGGACACGGCCACCATATATTTT. Its translation: CASRPTADTATIYF. V gene TRBV2 combines with J gene TRBJ1-3; D is perhaps TRBD1 (5 bases). The CDR3 totals 14 residues. Trimming cost V 6 bases and J 9 bases, with 18 bases left between them. In germline, CDR1 is SNHLY, CDR2 FYNNEI.